These 29 T cell receptor beta chains were sequenced from one sample in a study of shared clonotypes between healthy human individuals. CD45RO-negative CD8 cells positively selected for CCR7 made up the naive population, which excluded terminally differentiated effector memory CD45RA+ cells. Clones were read by immunoSEQ multiplex PCR, and TCRdb kept only the in-frame ones, dropping some. The table shows almost 700,000 clones, with 92% occurring only once. Sequencing used naive CD8+ T cells sorted from blood. Receptors were obtained from a man aged 25-45 years in good health.

The J gene is TRBJ2-1, the V gene TRBV9; D gene uncertain. CDR3 length: 15 amino acids. The V end lost 1 base, the J end lost 1 base, and 9 bases lay between the germline ends. Germline assignment: CDR1 SGDLS and CDR2 YYNGEE. CDR3 amino acids: CASSVNLGSYNEQFF. The CDR3 bases are TGTGCCAGCAGCGTAAATTTGGGTTCCTACAATGAGCAGTTCTTC.

The rearrangement links TRBV5-6 to TRBJ1-1; 8 bases line up with TRBD1. Germline CDR1 and CDR2: SGHDT and YYEEEE. The CDR3 has 16 residues. The junction had 7 bases not matched to a gene; V was cut back by 0 bases and J by 3 bases. CDR3 sequence reads: CASSLVRGQVYTEAFF. CDR3 DNA: TGTGCCAGCAGCTTGGTCAGGGGGCAGGTCTACACTGAAGCTTTCTTT. Drawing the rest from reference TRBV5-6 and TRBJ1-1, the complete variable domain is DAGVTQSPTHLIKTRGQQVTLRCSPKSGHDTVSWYQQALGQGPQFIFQYYEEEERQRGNFPDRFSGHQFPNYSSELNVNALLLGDSALYLCASSLVRGQVYTEAFFGQGTRLTVV.

This chain joins TRBV11-3 and TRBJ2-1, with 8 positions matching TRBD2. The CDR3 is 14 residues long. Trimming cost V 4 bases and J 9 bases; bases outside gene matches: 8. Germline V CDR1 and CDR2: SGHNT, YENEEA. The CDR3 DNA is TGTGCCAGCAGCTCCTTGAATCTAGCGGGTGAGCAGTTCTTC. It is translated as CASSSLNLAGEQFF.

The chain links TRBV7-8 to TRBJ2-3, with TRBD2 identical over 7 bases. V trimming: 4 bases; J trimming: 3 bases; junction bases outside the gene matches: 16. The CDR3 has 18 amino acids. The V gene's germline CDR1 is SGHVS and CDR2 FQNEAQ. CDR3 sequence (DNA): TGTGCCAGCAGCTCCACTTCTGGGGTTACGGGGGGTACAGATACGCAGTATTTT. This encodes CASSSTSGVTGGTDTQYF.

This sequence joins TRBV7-6 and TRBJ2-5, with TRBD2 matching 13 bases. The trim removed 5 bases at V and 5 bases at J, leaving 14 bases unmatched. The CDR3 covers 18 residues. Germline CDR1 and CDR2: SGHVS and FNYEAQ. In nucleotides, the CDR3 is TGTGCCAGCAGCCCCGGAGGACTAGCGGGAGTTTGGTATGAGACCCAGTACTTC. Its protein product is CASSPGGLAGVWYETQYF.

The gene calls are TRBV25-1 and TRBJ1-4, with D perhaps TRBD1 (6 bases). Germline CDR1 reads MGHDK; CDR2 reads SYGVNS. This CDR3 is 14 amino acids long. The germline V and J ends were trimmed by 3 bases and 4 bases, with 9 bases remaining between them. This CDR3 reads CASSDQGYNEKLFF. CDR3 in DNA: TGTGCCAGCAGTGACCAGGGGTATAATGAAAAACTGTTTTTT.

The chain is built from TRBV7-9 and TRBJ1-1; D unclear. V was trimmed by 5 bases and J by 8 bases, leaving 6 bases between them. The CDR3 covers 10 residues. Germline assignment: CDR1 SEHNR and CDR2 FQNEAQ (reference sequence). CDR3 in amino acids: CASSVREAFF. As DNA, the CDR3 is TGTGCCAGCAGCGTAAGAGAAGCTTTCTTT.

J is TRBJ1-5 and V is TRBV2; 7 nucleotides align to TRBD1. The CDR3 extends over 15 amino acids. Germline-derived CDR1 and CDR2 are SNHLY and FYNNEI. V trimming: 6 bases; J trimming: 4 bases; junction bases outside the gene matches: 9. Here the CDR3 DNA reads TGTGCCAGCAGGGGGGACAGCTCAATGAATCAGCCCCAGCATTTT. Translating it yields CASRGDSSMNQPQHF.

The V call is TRBV27, the J call TRBJ2-7; 10 positions match TRBD2. V was clipped by 5 bases and J by 0 bases; unmatched bases: 4. The CDR3 is 15 residues long. Germline V CDR1 and CDR2: MNHEY, SMNVEV (reference sequence). Here the CDR3 reads CASSIASGSSYEQYF. In DNA, the CDR3 is TGTGCCAGCAGTATCGCTAGCGGGAGCTCCTACGAGCAGTACTTC.

This clone has more than one count but fewer than ten. This rearrangement joins TRBV6-1 to TRBJ2-7; tentative D call: TRBD2 (5 bases). Trimming shortened V by 4 bases and J by 5 bases, and 12 bases separated the two germline ends. CDR1 is MNHNS and CDR2 is SASEGT in the germline V gene. The CDR3 is made up of 13 amino acids. The CDR3 sequence is CASSGTGIHEQYF. The CDR3 DNA reads TGTGCCAGCAGTGGGACTGGTATCCACGAGCAGTACTTC.

The chain uses TRBV15 and TRBJ2-5, with 9 bases identical to TRBD1. V dropped 1 base and J dropped 4; count of bases not matched to a gene: 7. This CDR3 is 16 amino acids long. Germline V gives CDR1 LNHNV, CDR2 YYDKDF (reference sequence). For the CDR3, the DNA is TGTGCCACCAGCAGAGTTACAGGGGGCGGGTCAGAGACCCAGTACTTC. Its protein product is CATSRVTGGGSETQYF.

This clone appeared a single time. CDR3 in DNA: TGTGCCAGCAGTTATCAGGGGCTCGGCAATCAGCCCCAGCATTTT. This codes for CASSYQGLGNQPQHF. The V gene is TRBV27, the J gene TRBJ1-5; D may be TRBD1 (6 bases). The CDR3 has 15 amino acids. CDR1 is MNHEY and CDR2 is SMNVEV in the germline V gene (reference sequence). V lost 4 bases, J lost 2 bases, and 12 bases lay in between.

This chain links TRBV5-4 with TRBJ1-2; 9 bases are shared with TRBD1. The V gene end was trimmed by 4 bases and the J gene end by 0 bases; junction bases not matched to a gene: 7. Germline V CDR1 and CDR2: SGHNT, YYREEE (reference sequence). The CDR3 consists of 16 residues. The CDR3 DNA is TGTGCCAGCAGCGGCACAGGGGGCCTGGCTAACTATGGCTACACCTTC. Translation gives CASSGTGGLANYGYTF.

This chain joins TRBV5-6 and TRBJ1-1; D is possibly TRBD1 (6 bases). V shed 4 bases and J shed 6 bases, with 10 bases lying between them. The V gene's germline CDR1 is SGHDT and CDR2 YYEEEE. The CDR3 covers 12 residues. The CDR3 sequence is CASSGTGPEAFF. The CDR3 nucleotides read TGTGCCAGCAGCGGAACAGGGCCTGAAGCTTTCTTT.

This clone has a single count. The V call is TRBV7-9, the J call TRBJ1-3; 8 nucleotides agree with TRBD1. V dropped 6 bases and J dropped 3; count of bases not matched to a gene: 1. Germline V CDR1 and CDR2: SEHNR, FQNEAQ (reference sequence). The CDR3 has 13 amino acids. The CDR3 protein is CASRGQDGNTIYF. DNA of the CDR3: TGTGCCAGCAGGGGACAGGATGGAAACACCATATATTTT.

The chain recombines TRBV6-6 with TRBJ2-1; D gene uncertain. V dropped 5 bases and J dropped 3 bases, with 11 bases sitting between them. Germline V gene data show CDR1 as MNHNY and CDR2 as SVGAGI (reference sequence). CDR3 length: 14 amino acids. CDR3 amino acids: CASSDWVGYNEQFF. CDR3 in DNA: TGTGCCAGCAGTGACTGGGTAGGCTACAATGAGCAGTTCTTC.

The chain carries TRBV5-4 and TRBJ2-2; 9 nucleotides align to TRBD1. The CDR3 length is 18 residues. Germline trimming cut 7 bases from V and 0 bases from J; bases unmatched to any gene: 13. Germline-derived CDR1 and CDR2 are SGHNT and YYREEE (reference sequence). This CDR3 is CASHRGPSSATNTGELFF. The CDR3 DNA sequence: TGTGCCAGCCACAGGGGGCCGTCTAGCGCAACGAACACCGGGGAGCTGTTTTTT.

The chain combines TRBV11-2 with TRBJ2-1, with TRBD2 identical over 8 bases. The germline V gene has CDR1 SGHAT and CDR2 FQNNGV. This CDR3 is built from 15 residues. V was pared by 4 bases and J by 3 bases, with 5 bases of the junction left unmatched. The CDR3 region has the DNA TGTGCCAGCAGCTCTACTAGCGGAGACTACAATGAGCAGTTCTTC. Its translation is CASSSTSGDYNEQFF.

This clone turned up a few times. The genes are TRBV28 and TRBJ2-1, with D maybe TRBD1 (6 bases). This CDR3 region has 12 residues. Germline lookup yields CDR1 MDHEN and CDR2 SYDVKM. CDR3 in DNA: TGTACTGAAGGGGGAACATACAATGAGCAGTTCTTC. Its protein is CTEGGTYNEQFF.

This clone came up a few times. In DNA form, the CDR3 reads TGTGCCAGCACCAACGGGGCTAGCGGGAGGAGCACAGATACGCAGTATTTT. Translation gives CASTNGASGRSTDTQYF. The rearrangement links TRBV27 to TRBJ2-3; 11 nucleotides match TRBD2. V shed 7 bases and J 0 bases; nucleotides not matched to a gene: 9. The germline gives CDR1 MNHEY, CDR2 SMNVEV (reference sequence). CDR3 length equals 17 residues.

The V and J genes are TRBV4-1 and TRBJ1-4; weak D call: TRBD1 (5 bases). V was shortened by 1 base and J by 5 bases, with 8 bases between the two germline ends. Germline V gene data show CDR1 as MGHRA and CDR2 as YSYEKL. The CDR3 is made up of 14 amino acids. Here the CDR3 reads CASSQAKGNEKLFF. In nucleotides, the CDR3 is TGCGCCAGCAGCCAAGCGAAGGGGAATGAAAAACTGTTTTTT.

V is TRBV19 and J is TRBJ2-7; 11 positions match TRBD2. There are 15 residues in the CDR3. Germline V gives CDR1 LNHDA, CDR2 SQIVND (reference sequence). The V segment lost 4 bases and the J segment 3 bases; nucleotides outside the gene matches: 5. CDR3 sequence: CASSTRLAGNYEQYF. In nucleotides, the CDR3 is TGTGCCAGTAGTACGAGACTAGCGGGAAACTACGAGCAGTACTTC.

This chain connects TRBV5-5 to TRBJ2-7, with D perhaps TRBD1 (5 bases). Germline V gives CDR1 SGHKS, CDR2 YYEKEE (reference sequence). V dropped 3 bases and J dropped 6 bases, with 7 bases sitting between them. This CDR3 spans 11 amino acids. The CDR3: CASSSTGEQYF. In nucleotides, the CDR3 is TGTGCCAGCAGCTCAACAGGCGAGCAGTACTTC. Based on the CDR3 plus reference TRBV5-5 and TRBJ2-7, the full variable domain is DAGVTQSPTHLIKTRGQQVTLRCSPISGHKSVSWYQQVLGQGPQFIFQYYEKEERGRGNFPDRFSARQFPNYSSELNVNALLLGDSALYLCASSSTGEQYFGPGTRLTVT.

J is TRBJ2-7 and V is TRBV10-2, with D hard to call. This CDR3 has 11 residues. The V end was cut by 6 bases, the J end by 6 bases, with 9 bases between. Germline V gene data show CDR1 as WSHSY and CDR2 as SAAADI. For the CDR3, the DNA is TGCGCCAGCAGAGAAGGCGCCGAGCAGTACTTC. Translation: CASREGAEQYF.

The chain couples TRBV27 to TRBJ1-5, with TRBD1 as a possible D gene (6 bases). The V gene lost 5 bases and the J gene lost 7 bases, with 15 bases spanning the gap. This CDR3 contains 14 residues. Germline CDR1 and CDR2: MNHEY and SMNVEV (reference sequence). The CDR3 coding sequence is TGTGCCAGCAGTCCAGGGACAAACTGGCAGCCCCAGCATTTT. It specifies CASSPGTNWQPQHF.

The chain combines TRBV7-6 with TRBJ1-4; no clear D. The germline V and J ends were trimmed by 4 bases and 7 bases, with 7 bases remaining between them. Germline-derived CDR1 and CDR2 are SGHVS and FNYEAQ. The CDR3 is 12 residues long. The DNA for the CDR3 is TGTGCCAGCAGCTCAGAGGGTGAAAAACTGTTTTTT. Residues: CASSSEGEKLFF.

The chain uses TRBV5-3 and TRBJ2-7; D is perhaps TRBD2 (5 bases). Being an ORF, TRBV5-3 has a function that is uncertain. The CDR3 is made up of 13 amino acids. The V end lost 9 bases, the J end lost 0 bases, and 13 bases lay between the germline ends. The CDR3 coding sequence is TGTGCCACCTCGGTGGGGAGCTCCTACGAGCAGTACTTC. Translated: CATSVGSSYEQYF.

The chain has TRBV7-9 and TRBJ1-3; no clear D. Trimming cost V 6 bases and J 4 bases, with 10 bases left between them. The CDR3 is made up of 13 amino acids. The germline V gene has CDR1 SEHNR and CDR2 FQNEAQ (reference sequence). As DNA, the CDR3 is TGTGCCAGCAGTCCCCCAGCCGGAAACACCATATATTTT. Its protein product is CASSPPAGNTIYF.

CDR3 DNA sequence: TGTGCCAGCAGTGTAACCCGGGGTCTAGCGGGAGTTCATGAGCAGTTCTTC. Translation gives CASSVTRGLAGVHEQFF. The chain joins TRBV2 to TRBJ2-1; TRBD2 matches at 10 bases. The germline gives CDR1 SNHLY, CDR2 FYNNEI. There are 17 residues in the CDR3. The ends lost 4 bases at V and 8 bases at J; junction bases unmatched: 14.